This T cell receptor (beta chain) appears in the sequencing data of a study of T cells after posttransplantation cyclophosphamide. Busulfan-fludarabine conditioning, marrow transplant, and cyclophosphamide on days +3 and +4 were administered. TCRdb keeps only in-frame clones here, not all; method: immunoSEQ multiplex PCR. Here the sample spans 15,000 to 20,000 clones, about 85% being singletons. General observations from the study: Donor CD8+ memory clones often dominated recipient blood repertoires at later times. TRB overlap between skin or GI tissue T cells and blood was limited. Recipient CMV seropositivity and CMV reactivation strongly tracked TRB clonality.

Germline V CDR1 and CDR2: KGHSH, LQKENI. This CDR3 spans 12 amino acids. V was pared by 3 bases and J by 4 bases, with 7 bases between. Of note for this clone: Its antigen is still unknown.

Material: PBMCs, obtained after allogeneic stem cell transplant with posttransplant cyclophosphamide. The receptor's source is a female patient between 40 and 50 years old who received an allogeneic stem cell transplant from a related donor, was CMV-positive, and had no GVHD. Some T cells may trace back to the graft donor. The rearrangement uses TRBV18 and TRBJ2-7; D is perhaps TRBD1 (5 bases). As DNA, the CDR3 is TGTGCCAGCTCACCGACAGTTTACGAGCAGTACTTC. Translated: CASSPTVYEQYF.